A single sample gave rise to the 25 T cell receptor beta chains below, sequenced in a study of T cell responses to AZD1222 COVID-19 vaccine. Measured with immunoSEQ multiplex PCR; TCRdb has only the in-frame clones, and not every one. In the table there are about 150,000 clones, 85% to 95% of which are singletons. The material sequenced was peripheral blood, taken on day 0 of AZD1222 vaccination. The receptors here all came from an adult in good health.

CDR3 DNA: TGTGCCAGCAGCTTAGGTATAGGCGGTGGCACTGAAGCTTTCTTT. It codes for CASSLGIGGGTEAFF. The chain is built from TRBV11-2 and TRBJ1-1, with no clear D. V gave up 1 base and J gave up 4 bases, with 13 bases separating them. Germline assignment: CDR1 SGHAT and CDR2 FQNNGV. The length of the CDR3 is 15 residues.

The chain joins TRBV4-1 to TRBJ1-5; TRBD1 is a possible D gene (5 bases). The CDR3 is 15 residues long. From germline, CDR1 is MGHRA and CDR2 YSYEKL. V lost 4 bases and J lost 1, with 11 bases in between. CDR3 coding DNA: TGCGCCAGCAGCCCCCGAACAGGCAGCAATCAGCCCCAGCATTTT. Its translation: CASSPRTGSNQPQHF.

The J gene is TRBJ1-1, the V gene TRBV7-9; D call uncertain. Trimming removed 4 bases from V and 3 bases from J, with 9 bases in between. Germline V gene sequence: CDR1 SEHNR, CDR2 FQNEAQ (reference sequence). The CDR3 consists of 13 residues. The CDR3 here is CASSSYRDTEAFF. The CDR3, as DNA: TGTGCCAGCAGCTCGTATCGGGACACTGAAGCTTTCTTT.

This clone has only one observation. The chain employs TRBV6-5 and TRBJ1-1; D call uncertain. The ends were cut back, 5 bases at V and 8 bases at J, with 12 bases in the middle. The germline V gene encodes CDR1 MNHEY and CDR2 SVGAGI. The CDR3 is made up of 12 amino acids. CDR3 sequence: CASSTLRAEAFF. The CDR3 DNA reads as TGTGCCAGCAGTACCCTCCGGGCCGAAGCTTTCTTT.

This clone was seen once. The V call is TRBV6-5, the J call TRBJ2-2; the D call may be TRBD1 or TRBD2 (5 bases each). V lost 11 bases to trimming and J lost 7 bases, with 23 bases between them. Germline CDR1 MNHEY, CDR2 SVGAGI. The CDR3 totals 15 residues. The DNA for the CDR3 is TGTGCCGGAGGAGTGAAGGCAGGGAGTAACGGGGAGCTGTTTTTT. It encodes CAGGVKAGSNGELFF.

The chain has TRBV7-9 and TRBJ2-1, with 10 bases fitting TRBD2. CDR1 SEHNR and CDR2 FQNEAQ come from the germline V gene (reference sequence). Trimming took 5 bases from V and 7 from J; bases not matched to a gene: 11. This CDR3 has 16 amino acids. The CDR3 nucleotides are TGTGCCAGCAGCGACCGTTCCGGGACTAGCGTAAATGAGCAGTTCTTC. This codes for CASSDRSGTSVNEQFF. The full variable domain, in which reference TRBV7-9 and TRBJ2-1 provide the parts outside the CDR3, is DTGVSQNPRHKITKRGQNVTFRCDPISEHNRLYWYRQTLGQGPEFLTYFQNEAQLEKSRLLSDRFSAERPKGSFSTLEIQRTEQGDSAMYLCASSDRSGTSVNEQFFGPGTRLTVL.

The chain has TRBV12-3 or TRBV12-4 and TRBJ1-5; D remains unclear. CDR3 length: 13 amino acids. The V end was cut by 3 bases, the J end by 1 base, with 4 bases between. The CDR3 sequence is CASSLVSNQPQHF. The CDR3 DNA is TGTGCCAGCAGTTTGGTAAGCAATCAGCCCCAGCATTTT.

The CDR3 DNA sequence: TGTGCCAGCAGGACCCCGGGACAGAAAGCTTTCTTT. It encodes CASRTPGQKAFF. The genes are TRBV12-3 or TRBV12-4 and TRBJ1-1; 7 bases fit TRBD1. Losses at the gene ends were 6 bases for V and 9 bases for J; bases not matched to a gene: 7. This CDR3 comprises 12 residues.

V is TRBV2 and J is TRBJ1-6; 7 positions agree with TRBD1. This CDR3 has 14 residues. Losses at the gene ends were 4 bases for V and 10 bases for J; bases not matched to a gene: 7. From germline, CDR1 is SNHLY and CDR2 FYNNEI. CDR3 DNA sequence: TGTGCCAGCAGTGTGGCAGGGGGAGGGTCACCCCTCCACTTT. Protein: CASSVAGGGSPLHF. The whole variable domain, remainder taken from reference TRBV2 and TRBJ1-6, is EPEVTQTPSHQVTQMGQEVILRCVPISNHLYFYWYRQILGQKVEFLVSFYNNEISEKSEIFDDQFSVERPDGSNFTLKIRSTKLEDSAMYFCASSVAGGGSPLHFGNGTRLTVT.

This chain joins TRBV6-2 or TRBV6-3 and TRBJ2-1; TRBD2 matches at 7 bases. Losses at the gene ends were 2 bases for V and 5 bases for J; bases not matched to a gene: 9. This CDR3 comprises 16 residues. Germline V gene lookup returns CDR1 MNHEY and CDR2 SVGEGT. CDR3 in DNA: TGTGCCAGCAGTTACCTCGGGACTACCAATCACAATGAGCAGTTCTTC. This codes for CASSYLGTTNHNEQFF.

The rearrangement joins TRBV19 to TRBJ1-4; D possibly corresponds to TRBD1 (5 bases). Trimming left V 7 bases short and J 13 bases short, with 13 bases between. This CDR3 comprises 11 residues. The germline CDR1 and CDR2 sequences are LNHDA and SQIVND (reference sequence). CDR3 loop: CASTAGWGLFF. CDR3 sequence (DNA): TGTGCCAGTACCGCAGGGTGGGGACTGTTTTTT.

The chain recombines TRBV7-6 with TRBJ2-7; D is unclear. Germline CDR1 SGHVS, CDR2 FNYEAQ. V lost 1 base and J lost 0, with 7 bases in between. The length of the CDR3 is 14 residues. CDR3 bases: TGTGCCAGCAGCTTAGAGCAGAACTCCTACGAGCAGTACTTC. As protein: CASSLEQNSYEQYF.

The CDR3 DNA follows: TGTGCCAGCAGTTTTCGCGGCAATCAGCCCCAGCATTTT. It specifies CASSFRGNQPQHF. The chain links TRBV12-3 or TRBV12-4 to TRBJ1-5; D remains unclear. The CDR3 contains 13 residues. V lost 3 bases, J lost 2 bases, and 5 bases lay in between.

The V and J genes are TRBV7-8 and TRBJ1-2; D gene ambiguous. This CDR3 spans 12 amino acids. V gave up 5 bases and J gave up 4 bases, with 8 bases separating them. Germline assignment: CDR1 SGHVS and CDR2 FQNEAQ. CDR3 nucleotide sequence: TGTGCCAGCAGCCCTTCCATCTATGGCTACACCTTC. Translation gives CASSPSIYGYTF.

J is TRBJ1-2 and V is TRBV19, with 7 bases matching TRBD1. The V gene end was trimmed by 10 bases and the J gene end by 6 bases; junction bases not matched to a gene: 8. CDR1 LNHDA and CDR2 SQIVND come from the germline V gene (reference sequence). This CDR3 is built from 12 residues. In nucleotides, the CDR3 is TGTGCCATTGACCAGGGGGGCGATGGCTACACCTTC. It translates to CAIDQGGDGYTF.

Here the CDR3 reads CASRLAGGIQETQYF. The CDR3 bases are TGCGCCAGCCGACTAGCGGGGGGGATACAAGAGACCCAGTACTTC. The rearrangement links TRBV5-1 to TRBJ2-5, with 14 positions matching TRBD2. Looked up from germline, CDR1 is SGHRS and CDR2 is YFSETQ. V was pared by 7 bases and J by 2 bases, with 4 bases of the junction left unmatched. The CDR3 contains 15 residues.

The chain recombines TRBV7-3 with TRBJ2-1; D gene unclear. The CDR3 extends over 11 amino acids. Germline-derived CDR1 and CDR2 are SGHTA and FQGTGA. The V gene lost 6 bases and the J gene lost 5 bases, with 5 bases spanning the gap. CDR3 region: CASSSNNEQFF. The DNA for the CDR3 is TGTGCCAGCAGTTCTAACAATGAGCAGTTCTTC. The full variable domain, in which reference TRBV7-3 and TRBJ2-1 provide the parts outside the CDR3, is GAGVSQTPSNKVTEKGKYVELRCDPISGHTALYWYRQSLGQGPEFLIYFQGTGAADDSGLPNDRFFAVRPEGSVSTLKIQRTERGDSAVYLCASSSNNEQFFGPGTRLTVL.

The chain links TRBV5-1 to TRBJ1-1, with D unclear. The CDR3 consists of 12 residues. Germline V gene data show CDR1 as SGHRS and CDR2 as YFSETQ. V lost 0 bases and J 7 bases, leaving 7 bases between the germline ends. Here the CDR3 DNA reads TGCGCCAGCAGCTTGGCCGGAAATGAAGCTTTCTTT. Its translation is CASSLAGNEAFF.

The V call is TRBV5-1, the J call TRBJ1-1; D gene ambiguous. Germline assignment: CDR1 SGHRS and CDR2 YFSETQ. V dropped 0 bases and J dropped 3 bases, with 9 bases sitting between them. This CDR3 comprises 14 residues. DNA of the CDR3: TGCGCCAGCAGCTTGGTGGGCGGTGACACTGAAGCTTTCTTT. Translation: CASSLVGGDTEAFF.

In its sample, this clone was seen once. The chain employs TRBV15 and TRBJ1-2; D remains unclear. The CDR3 runs to 16 residues. Trimming stripped 0 bases from V and 4 bases from J, with 15 bases between. CDR1 LNHNV and CDR2 YYDKDF come from the germline V gene (reference sequence). CDR3 coding DNA: TGTGCCACCAGCAGAGATGGTGTGCGCGGGTCCTATGGCTACACCTTC. This sequence encodes CATSRDGVRGSYGYTF.

The chain has TRBV7-9 and TRBJ1-1, with a possible D match to TRBD1 (5 bases). Trimming took 3 bases from V and 3 from J, leaving 8 bases between them. Per the germline V gene, CDR1 is SEHNR and CDR2 is FQNEAQ (reference sequence). The length of the CDR3 is 13 residues. The CDR3 loop reads CASSFTGDTEAFF. The CDR3, as DNA: TGTGCCAGCAGCTTTACAGGCGACACTGAAGCTTTCTTT.

The rearrangement joins TRBV2 to TRBJ1-5; D is perhaps TRBD1 (5 bases). The CDR3 has 16 amino acids. V was cut by 6 bases and J by 1 base, with 16 bases left in between. Germline lookup yields CDR1 SNHLY and CDR2 FYNNEI. Here the CDR3 reads CASRVDGGWSNQPQHF. The CDR3 DNA sequence: TGTGCCAGCAGAGTGGACGGGGGTTGGAGCAATCAGCCCCAGCATTTT. The full variable domain, in which reference TRBV2 and TRBJ1-5 provide the parts outside the CDR3, is EPEVTQTPSHQVTQMGQEVILRCVPISNHLYFYWYRQILGQKVEFLVSFYNNEISEKSEIFDDQFSVERPDGSNFTLKIRSTKLEDSAMYFCASRVDGGWSNQPQHFGDGTRLSIL.

CDR3 loop: CASSDQVVAGGQETQYF. CDR3 bases: TGTGCCAGCAGCGACCAGGTGGTAGCGGGGGGCCAAGAGACCCAGTACTTC. This rearrangement joins TRBV5-6 to TRBJ2-5, with 10 bases matching TRBD2. V shed 4 bases, J shed 1 base, and the junction held 10 bases outside the gene matches. CDR1 and CDR2 from the germline V gene are SGHDT and YYEEEE. CDR3 length: 17 amino acids.

The V gene is TRBV5-1, the J gene TRBJ2-6; D is unclear. The CDR3 extends over 14 amino acids. Germline CDR1 and CDR2: SGHRS and YFSETQ. Trimming cost V 0 bases and J 3 bases, with 4 bases left between them. The CDR3 spells CASSLADGANVLTF. The CDR3 coding sequence is TGCGCCAGCAGCTTGGCCGATGGGGCCAACGTCCTGACTTTC.

J is TRBJ1-3 and V is TRBV7-9, with 7 bases aligning to TRBD1. The CDR3 spans 16 residues. Germline V gene data show CDR1 as SEHNR and CDR2 as FQNEAQ (reference sequence). With 5 bases clipped from V and 0 bases from J, the junction kept 7 bases outside the gene matches. CDR3 in DNA: TGTGCCAGCAGCCGGGGACAGTGGAACTCTGGAAACACCATATATTTT. Its translation is CASSRGQWNSGNTIYF.